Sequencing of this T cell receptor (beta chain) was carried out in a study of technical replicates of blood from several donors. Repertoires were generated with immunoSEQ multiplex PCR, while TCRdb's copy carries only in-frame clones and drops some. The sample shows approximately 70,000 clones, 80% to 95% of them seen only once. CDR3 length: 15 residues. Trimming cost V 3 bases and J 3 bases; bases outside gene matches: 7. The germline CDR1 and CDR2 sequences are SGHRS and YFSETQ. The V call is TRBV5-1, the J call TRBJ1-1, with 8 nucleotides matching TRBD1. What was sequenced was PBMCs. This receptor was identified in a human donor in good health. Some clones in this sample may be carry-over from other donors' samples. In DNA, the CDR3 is TGCGCCAGCAGCTCCGGAGGACAGGGTTACACTGAAGCTTTCTTT. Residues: CASSSGGQGYTEAFF.